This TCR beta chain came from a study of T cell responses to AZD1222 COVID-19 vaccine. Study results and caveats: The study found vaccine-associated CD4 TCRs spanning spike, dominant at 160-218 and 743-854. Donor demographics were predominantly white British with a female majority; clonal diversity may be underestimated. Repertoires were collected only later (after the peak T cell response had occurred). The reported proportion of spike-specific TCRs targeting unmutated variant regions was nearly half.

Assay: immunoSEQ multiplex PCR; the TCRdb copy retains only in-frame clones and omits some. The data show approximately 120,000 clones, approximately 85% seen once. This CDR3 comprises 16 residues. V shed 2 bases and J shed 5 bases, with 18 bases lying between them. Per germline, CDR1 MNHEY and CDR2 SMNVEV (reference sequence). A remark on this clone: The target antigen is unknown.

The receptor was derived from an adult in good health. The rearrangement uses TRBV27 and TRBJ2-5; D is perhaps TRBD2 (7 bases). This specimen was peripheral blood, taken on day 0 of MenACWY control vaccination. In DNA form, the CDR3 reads TGTGCCAGCAGTTTAAGGGTAGGGGGGGGGCTGGAGACCCAGTACTTC. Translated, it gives CASSLRVGGGLETQYF.